The source of this T cell receptor (beta chain) is a study of blood T cell repertoires in COVID-19. Study-level background: The study drew acute and convalescent COVID-19 samples from the United States, Italy and Spain.

This CDR3 region has 14 residues. Deletions cut 5 bases from V and 3 bases from J, with 14 bases between. Germline CDR1 is WNHNN and CDR2 is SYGVQD (reference sequence). Original data processing: Amplification of reference gene primers provided the estimated nucleated cell counts. Profiled with immunoSEQ multiplex PCR; TCRdb holds only in-frame clones, not every one. That table is the source of V, J and clone size, and D and trimming were worked out from the DNA. The top ten hold more than 1.4% of the sample, which has under 300,000 clones, around 84% seen once. Followed over time, Seattle patients had been enrolled while infection was active.

This sequence originates from a human donor with COVID-19, enrolled during active disease. The donor label of this sample is uncertain. The chain is built from TRBV10-1 and TRBJ2-7, with a possible D match to TRBD1 (6 bases). The material sequenced was peripheral blood. The CDR3 reads CASSPGALNYEQYF. The CDR3 nucleotides read TGCGCCAGCAGTCCAGGGGCGCTCAACTACGAGCAGTACTTC.